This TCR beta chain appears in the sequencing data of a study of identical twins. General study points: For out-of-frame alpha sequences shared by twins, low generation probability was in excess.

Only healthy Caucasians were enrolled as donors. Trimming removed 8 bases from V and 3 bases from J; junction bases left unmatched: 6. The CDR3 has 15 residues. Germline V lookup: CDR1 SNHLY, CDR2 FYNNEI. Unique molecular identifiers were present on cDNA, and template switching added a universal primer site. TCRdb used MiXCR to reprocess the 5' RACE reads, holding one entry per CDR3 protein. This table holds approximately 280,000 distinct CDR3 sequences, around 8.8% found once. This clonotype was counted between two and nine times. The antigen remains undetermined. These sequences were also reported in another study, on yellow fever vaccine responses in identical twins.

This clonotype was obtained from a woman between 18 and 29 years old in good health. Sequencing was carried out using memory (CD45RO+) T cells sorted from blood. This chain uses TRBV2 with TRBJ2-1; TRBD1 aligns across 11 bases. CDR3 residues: CASSWDRGYYNEQFF. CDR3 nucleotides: TGTGCCAGCTCTTGGGACAGGGGGTACTACAATGAGCAGTTCTTC.